The source of this T cell receptor (beta chain) is a study of regulatory T cells in long-lasting Graves disease. Across the study: Less than 3 months of antithyroid drugs had been taken by newly diagnosed Graves' patients.

The sample holds a few counts of this clonotype. Time point here: newly diagnosed GD, antithyroid drugs for less than 3 months. Scientists built the TCR library using RNA that was extracted from PBMCs. Trimming took 3 bases from V and 5 from J, leaving 11 bases between them. Germline CDR1 is ENHRY and CDR2 is SYGVKD. The CDR3 is 14 residues long. For TCR beta, libraries came from iRepertoire HTBI primers and Arm-PCR of CDR3 regions. TCRdb re-derived calls from the multiplex PCR reads in MiXCR, one entry per CDR3 protein. The table has about 610,000 distinct CDR3 sequences, roughly 15% seen once. These same records also appear under a second study, on T cells in Graves' hyperthyroidism and ophthalmopathy. That paper notes: Patients counted as stable if ophthalmopathy did not develop within 18 months.

The TCR comes from a man aged 18 to 35 with Graves disease. The J gene is TRBJ2-1, the V gene TRBV10-3, with D perhaps matching TRBD1 (5 bases). Source: peripheral blood mononuclear cells (PBMCs), taken at new diagnosis, from a patient treated with antithyroid drugs. Written as DNA, the CDR3 is TGTGCCATCAGTGACTGGCAGGGCAACAATGAGCAGTTCTTC. It translates to CAISDWQGNNEQFF.